There are many counts of the clone carrying this TCR beta chain. TCRdb itself ran the 5' RACE reads through MiXCR, one entry per CDR3 protein. The sample gives 250,000 to 300,000 distinct CDR3 sequences, over 7% of which show up once; about 22% is in the top ten. These data are taken from a study of T-cell memory formation after mild COVID-19. V was pared by 5 bases and J by 3 bases, with 14 bases between. The CDR3 contains 14 residues. The germline CDR1 and CDR2 sequences are SGHRS and YFSETQ. The chain is built from TRBV5-1 and TRBJ2-5, with D tentatively TRBD2 (5 bases). The receptor was isolated from a man younger than 35 who had mild COVID-19 (a few samples of this study predate the infection). Cell type and time point are not known. The sample consisted of PBMCs or a T cell subset sorted from them (not recorded which). CDR3 protein: CASRLRGFKETQYF. CDR3 sequence (DNA): TGCGCCAGCAGGCTCCGAGGGTTTAAAGAGACCCAGTACTTC.